The clone carrying this T cell receptor beta chain was observed a handful of times. Prior to thyroid surgery, none of the patients had received any treatment. Trimming cost V 3 bases and J 2 bases; bases outside gene matches: 4. The CDR3 is 16 amino acids. Germline V gene lookup returns CDR1 KGHSH and CDR2 LQKENI. Through MiXCR, TCRdb re-clonotyped the PCR reads. This table has roughly 8,400 clones, roughly 33% appearing once. The entry originates in a study of metastatic and nonmetastatic thyroid tumors. Source material: tumor tissue. V usage is TRBV18 and J usage is TRBJ1-4, with 9 positions matching TRBD1. The sequence was collected from a female donor with papillary thyroid cancer or a benign thyroid nodule (not recorded which). Some clones in this sample may be carry-over from other donors' samples. The CDR3 reads CASSPGQGITNEKLFF. CDR3 sequence (DNA): TGTGCCAGCTCACCCGGACAGGGGATTACTAATGAAAAACTGTTTTTT.